The 9 T cell receptor beta chains below come from one sample, sequenced in a study of T cell repertoires in cytomegalovirus infection (dated by TCRdb to between 2018 and 2021). What the treatment or condition label conveys for this sample: in vitro stimulation with specific CMV peptide epitopes to enrich CMV-specific T cells. Their antigens are not known. Sequencing was carried out with an Illumina HiSeq 1500. TCRdb handled the public reads itself, with Q25 trimming in fastp and clone calling in MiXCR, and kept productive beta chains. Each CDR3 protein appears once, grouped with its most common genes and DNA. The sample table contains some 800,000 distinct CDR3 sequences; only one count was recorded for around a third of them. The top ten clonotypes cover 9.5% to 15% of the sample. The source was cultured CD8+ T cells from PBMCs, collected from culture after CMV antigen stimulation. The source of these receptors is a human donor in good health (CMV status not recorded). Some clones in this sample may be carry-over from other donors' samples.

This clonotype has a count of ten or more. CDR3 coding DNA: TGTGCCAGCAGCACTGGACAGGGAGGGTATTCACCCCTCCACTTT. This encodes CASSTGQGGYSPLHF. The V gene is TRBV7-2, the J gene TRBJ1-6; 8 bases map to TRBD1. Per the germline V gene, CDR1 is SGHTA and CDR2 is FQGNSA. The V segment lost 5 bases and the J segment 8 bases; nucleotides outside the gene matches: 8. The CDR3 is 15 residues long.

The chain employs TRBV25-1 and TRBJ1-1; TRBD1 aligns across 10 bases. After removal of 1 base from V and 5 bases from J, the junction contained 4 bases not matched to a gene. Germline lookup yields CDR1 MGHDK and CDR2 SYGVNS. The CDR3 is made up of 15 amino acids. CDR3 protein: CASSEWGQGRTEAFF. Here the CDR3 DNA reads TGTGCCAGCAGTGAATGGGGACAGGGGAGAACTGAAGCTTTCTTT.

The chain uses TRBV5-5 and TRBJ2-1; 7 positions match TRBD2. Germline assignment: CDR1 SGHKS and CDR2 YYEKEE (reference sequence). V was pared by 0 bases and J by 8 bases, with 11 bases of the junction left unmatched. This CDR3 has 16 residues. CDR3 region: CASSLAATSPIHEQFF. CDR3 coding DNA: TGTGCCAGCAGCTTGGCCGCGACTAGCCCAATCCATGAGCAGTTCTTC.

The sample holds a few counts of this clonotype. J is TRBJ1-5 and V is TRBV4-3; no clear D gene. Trimming took 0 bases from V and 1 from J, leaving 10 bases between them. The CDR3 loop spans 16 amino acids. Germline V gene sequence: CDR1 LGHNA, CDR2 YSLEER. The CDR3 protein is CASSQEWGGSNQPQHF. The CDR3, as DNA: TGCGCCAGCAGCCAAGAATGGGGTGGGAGCAATCAGCCCCAGCATTTT.

This clonotype was observed a handful of times. CDR3 sequence reads: CASTPEGARDEQFF. The CDR3 DNA is TGTGCCAGCACCCCAGAAGGGGCGAGGGATGAGCAGTTCTTC. The gene calls are TRBV7-9 and TRBJ2-1; D might be TRBD1 or TRBD2, each matching 5 bases. Germline V gives CDR1 SEHNR, CDR2 FQNEAQ (reference sequence). V shed 7 bases and J shed 8 bases, with 18 bases lying between them. CDR3 length: 14 amino acids.

This clonotype appeared a single time. The V gene is TRBV11-2, the J gene TRBJ2-7; perhaps D is TRBD1 or TRBD2 (6 bases each). The CDR3 consists of 16 residues. CDR1 is SGHAT and CDR2 is FQNNGV in the germline V gene. Between the trimmed V and J ends, which lost 5 bases and 2 bases, there was a span of 19 bases. This chain's CDR3 is CASSQGGGGPAYEQYF. Here the CDR3 DNA reads TGTGCCAGCAGCCAAGGGGGTGGGGGGCCCGCCTACGAGCAGTACTTC.

The chain carries TRBV7-2 and TRBJ2-7; no reliable D call. Germline V gene sequence: CDR1 SGHTA, CDR2 FQGNSA. The CDR3 totals 13 residues. V was shortened by 1 base and J by 3 bases, with 7 bases between the two germline ends. The CDR3 protein is CASSLEANYEQYV. CDR3 DNA sequence: TGTGCCAGCAGCTTAGAGGCCAACTACGAGCAGTACGTC.

In DNA form, the CDR3 reads TGTGCCAGTAGTCCCCCGACAGGGGGCCTTACTGAAGCTTTCTTT. Amino acids: CASSPPTGGLTEAFF. The chain couples TRBV19 to TRBJ1-1; 10 nucleotides align to TRBD1. This CDR3 is 15 amino acids long. Germline values: CDR1 LNHDA, CDR2 SQIVND (reference sequence). J was trimmed by 5 bases and V by 5 bases; bases with no gene match: 8.

This clonotype appeared many times. CDR3 residues: CASSPTGRGFDGYTF. The CDR3 bases are TGTGCCAGCAGCCCCACCGGCAGGGGCTTCGATGGCTACACCTTC. The rearrangement uses TRBV11-2 and TRBJ1-2; D perhaps matches TRBD1 (6 bases). Germline CDR1 and CDR2: SGHAT and FQNNGV. There are 15 residues in the CDR3. The V and J ends lost 5 bases and 6 bases respectively, with 19 bases between them. The entire variable domain, with the rest obtained from reference TRBV11-2 and TRBJ1-2, is as follows: EAGVAQSPRYKIIEKRQSVAFWCNPISGHATLYWYQQILGQGPKLLIQFQNNGVVDDSQLPKDRFSAERLKGVDSTLKIQPAKLEDSAVYLCASSPTGRGFDGYTFGSGTRLTVV.